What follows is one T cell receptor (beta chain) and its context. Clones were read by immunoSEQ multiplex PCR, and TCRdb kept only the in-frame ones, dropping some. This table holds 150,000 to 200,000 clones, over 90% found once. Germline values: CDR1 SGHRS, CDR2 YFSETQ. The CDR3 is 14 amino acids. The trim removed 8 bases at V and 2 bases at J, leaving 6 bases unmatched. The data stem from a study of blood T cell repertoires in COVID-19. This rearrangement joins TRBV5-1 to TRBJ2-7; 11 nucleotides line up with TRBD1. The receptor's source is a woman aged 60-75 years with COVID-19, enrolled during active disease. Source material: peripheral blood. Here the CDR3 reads CASRPGQGAYEQYF. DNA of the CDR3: TGCGCCAGTCGTCCGGGACAGGGGGCCTACGAGCAGTACTTC.